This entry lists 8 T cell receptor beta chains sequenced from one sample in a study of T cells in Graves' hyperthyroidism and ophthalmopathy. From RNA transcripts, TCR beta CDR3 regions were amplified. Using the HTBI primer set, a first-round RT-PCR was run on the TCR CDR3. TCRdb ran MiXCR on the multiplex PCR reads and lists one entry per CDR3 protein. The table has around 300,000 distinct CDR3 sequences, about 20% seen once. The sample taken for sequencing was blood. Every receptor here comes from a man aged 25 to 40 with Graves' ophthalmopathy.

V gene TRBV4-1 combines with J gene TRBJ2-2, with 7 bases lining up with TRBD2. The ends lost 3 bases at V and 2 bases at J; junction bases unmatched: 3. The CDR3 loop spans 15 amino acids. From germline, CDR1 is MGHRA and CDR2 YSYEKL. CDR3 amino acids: CASSQQGLNTGELFF. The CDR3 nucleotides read TGCGCCAGCAGCCAGCAGGGACTAAACACCGGGGAGCTGTTTTTT.

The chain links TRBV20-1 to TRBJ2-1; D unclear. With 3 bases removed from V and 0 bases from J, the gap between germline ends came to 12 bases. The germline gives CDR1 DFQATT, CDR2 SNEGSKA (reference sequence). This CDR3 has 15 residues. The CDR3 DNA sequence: TGCAGTGCTAGGGAGACTCTAGACTCCTACAATGAGCAGTTCTTC. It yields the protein CSARETLDSYNEQFF.

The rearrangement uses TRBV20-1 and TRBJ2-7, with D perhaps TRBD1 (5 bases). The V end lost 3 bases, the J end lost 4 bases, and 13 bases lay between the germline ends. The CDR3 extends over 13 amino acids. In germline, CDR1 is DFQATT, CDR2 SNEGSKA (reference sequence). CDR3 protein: CSASRAGLYEQYF. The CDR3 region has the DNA TGCAGTGCTAGTCGGGCAGGGCTATACGAGCAGTACTTC.

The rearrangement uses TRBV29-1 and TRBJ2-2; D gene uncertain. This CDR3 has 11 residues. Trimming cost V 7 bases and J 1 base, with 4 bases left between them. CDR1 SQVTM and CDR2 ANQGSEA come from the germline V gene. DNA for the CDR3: TGCAGCGGTGAGAACACCGGGGAGCTGTTTTTT. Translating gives CSGENTGELFF.

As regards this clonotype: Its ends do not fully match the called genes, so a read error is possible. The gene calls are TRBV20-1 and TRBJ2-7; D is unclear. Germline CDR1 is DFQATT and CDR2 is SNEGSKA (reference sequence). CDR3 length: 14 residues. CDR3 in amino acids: CSASSRPYSYEQHF. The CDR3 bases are TGCAGTGCTAGCTCCAGACCGTACTCCTACGAGCAGCACTTC.

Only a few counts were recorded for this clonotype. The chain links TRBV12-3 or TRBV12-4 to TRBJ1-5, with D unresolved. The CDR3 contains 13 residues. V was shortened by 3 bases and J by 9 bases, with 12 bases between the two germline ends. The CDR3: CASSFLSDGPQHF. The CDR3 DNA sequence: TGTGCCAGCAGTTTCCTCTCCGACGGGCCCCAGCATTTT.

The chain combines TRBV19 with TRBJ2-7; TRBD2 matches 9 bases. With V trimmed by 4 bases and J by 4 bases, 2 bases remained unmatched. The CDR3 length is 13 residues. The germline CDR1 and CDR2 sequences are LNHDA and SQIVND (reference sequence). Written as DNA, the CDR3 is TGTGCCAGTAGTAATAGCGGGAGTTACGAGCAGTACTTC. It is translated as CASSNSGSYEQYF.

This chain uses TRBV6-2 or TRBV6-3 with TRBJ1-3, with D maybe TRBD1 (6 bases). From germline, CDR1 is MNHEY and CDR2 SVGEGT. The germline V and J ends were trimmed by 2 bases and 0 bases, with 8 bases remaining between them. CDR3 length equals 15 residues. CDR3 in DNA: TGTGCCAGCAGTTACGGACAGTTCTCTGGAAACACCATATATTTT. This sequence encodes CASSYGQFSGNTIYF.